This T cell receptor beta chain was retrieved from a study of OX40 agonist ivuxolimab in advanced cancers. Assay: immunoSEQ multiplex PCR; the TCRdb copy retains only in-frame clones and omits some. Of 53,000 or so clones listed, around 84% are singletons. Whole-study findings and limits: Expanded clones were, on average, more numerous among CD8+ T cells than CD4+.

This clone was observed a few times. No antigen is known for it. CDR3 length: 15 residues. Trimming removed 1 base at V and 1 base at J, with 10 bases between. The germline gives CDR1 SGHVS, CDR2 FNYEAQ. The chain links TRBV7-6 to TRBJ2-5; D perhaps matches TRBD2 (6 bases). Material: CD4+ or CD8+ T cells sorted from blood, obtained in a trial of the OX40 agonist ivuxolimab. The source of this sequence is an adult with an advanced solid tumor such as melanoma, head and neck, liver or kidney cancer. CDR3: CASSLGAGRQETQYF. CDR3 DNA: TGTGCCAGCAGCTTAGGAGCGGGCCGCCAAGAGACCCAGTACTTC. Full variable domain (rest looked up from reference TRBV7-6 and TRBJ2-5): GAGVSQSPRYKVTKRGQDVALRCDPISGHVSLYWYRQALGQGPEFLTYFNYEAQQDKSGLPNDRFSAERPEGSISTLTIQRTEQRDSAMYRCASSLGAGRQETQYFGPGTRLLVL.